Listed here are 27 T cell receptor beta chains from one sample, sequenced in a study of blood T cell repertoires in COVID-19. Generated by immunoSEQ multiplex PCR, the TCRdb table keeps only in-frame clones and is missing some. This table has tens of thousands of clones, 82% appearing once. The specimen was peripheral blood. These receptors were collected from a woman between 55 and 75 years old with acute or convalescent COVID-19.

The chain joins TRBV9 to TRBJ2-1; TRBD2 aligns across 12 bases. Germline loops: CDR1 SGDLS, CDR2 YYNGEE. The CDR3 is 17 residues long. Unmatched junction bases numbered 14, after V lost 4 bases and J lost 9 bases. The CDR3 is CASSFPAGTSGLGEQFF. As DNA, the CDR3 is TGTGCCAGCAGCTTCCCCGCCGGGACTAGCGGGTTAGGTGAGCAGTTCTTC. The full variable domain, completed using reference TRBV9 and TRBJ2-1, is DSGVTQTPKHLITATGQRVTLRCSPRSGDLSVYWYQQSLDQGLQFLIQYYNGEERAKGNILERFSAQQFPDLHSELNLSSLELGDSALYFCASSFPAGTSGLGEQFFGPGTRLTVL.

The V call is TRBV5-1, the J call TRBJ2-5; D is possibly TRBD2 (7 bases). This CDR3 is 15 amino acids long. The germline V and J ends were trimmed by 2 bases and 3 bases, with 14 bases remaining between them. The V gene's germline CDR1 is SGHRS and CDR2 YFSETQ. The CDR3 region has the DNA TGCGCCAGCAGCTTTTCGGCGGGGGCGGAAGAGACCCAGTACTTC. Its translation: CASSFSAGAEETQYF.

This clone came up a few times. The V and J genes are TRBV12-3 or TRBV12-4 and TRBJ2-1, with a tentative D call TRBD2 (5 bases). The length of the CDR3 is 13 residues. The V and J ends lost 3 bases and 8 bases respectively, with 11 bases between them. This CDR3 reads CASSFGLADEQFF. The CDR3 bases are TGTGCCAGCAGTTTCGGCCTAGCAGATGAGCAGTTCTTC.

The genes are TRBV5-4 and TRBJ2-5; perhaps TRBD2 as D (5 bases). Deletions cut 0 bases from V and 2 bases from J, with 5 bases between. The CDR3 sequence is 13 residues long. The V gene's germline CDR1 is SGHNT and CDR2 YYREEE (reference sequence). CDR3 protein: CASSLGGQETQYF. CDR3 nucleotides: TGTGCCAGCAGCTTGGGAGGGCAAGAGACCCAGTACTTC.

J is TRBJ1-2 and V is TRBV14, with TRBD1 identical over 8 bases. This CDR3 contains 15 residues. V gave up 4 bases and J gave up 4 bases; unmatched junction bases: 8. Germline assignment: CDR1 SGHDN and CDR2 FVKESK. The DNA of the CDR3 is TGTGCCAGCAGCCGGACAGGGCGAAGGATCTATGGCTACACCTTC. Its translation is CASSRTGRRIYGYTF.

The CDR3 DNA reads as TGTGCCAGCAGTTATAGTGGCTCTGGGGCCAACGTCCTGACTTTC. It yields the protein CASSYSGSGANVLTF. The genes are TRBV28 and TRBJ2-6; D remains unclear. CDR3 size: 15 residues. The germline V gene encodes CDR1 MDHEN and CDR2 SYDVKM. Trimming pared 4 bases from V and 0 bases from J, leaving 7 bases between.

The V gene is TRBV27, the J gene TRBJ2-7; D is ambiguous. Trimming stripped 3 bases from V and 0 bases from J, with 12 bases between. The CDR3 consists of 15 residues. Germline CDR1 and CDR2: MNHEY and SMNVEV (reference sequence). CDR3 nucleotide sequence: TGTGCCAGCAGTTTTGGTGCGCTTAGCTCCTACGAGCAGTACTTC. This codes for CASSFGALSSYEQYF.

The chain links TRBV6-6 to TRBJ1-5; TRBD1 is a possible D gene (6 bases). V dropped 5 bases and J dropped 4 bases, with 12 bases sitting between them. Germline lookup yields CDR1 MNHNY and CDR2 SVGAGI (reference sequence). This CDR3 comprises 14 residues. The DNA of the CDR3 is TGTGCCAGCAGTACACAGGGTTTGAATCAGCCCCAGCATTTT. This encodes CASSTQGLNQPQHF.

This clone occurred a few times. The chain uses TRBV10-3 and TRBJ1-5, with a possible D match to TRBD1 (6 bases). The CDR3 loop spans 15 amino acids. The germline V and J ends were trimmed by 2 bases and 4 bases, with 12 bases remaining between them. The germline V gene has CDR1 ENHRY and CDR2 SYGVKD. CDR3 sequence reads: CAISERGGANQPQHF. The CDR3 DNA follows: TGTGCCATCAGTGAGCGGGGGGGGGCAAATCAGCCCCAGCATTTT.

This chain uses TRBV4-1 with TRBJ1-2; tentative D call: TRBD1 (6 bases). This CDR3 is built from 14 residues. The V and J ends lost 1 base and 4 bases respectively, with 10 bases between them. In germline, CDR1 is MGHRA, CDR2 YSYEKL. CDR3 nucleotides: TGCGCCAGCAGCCAAGCCTCAGGGGTCTATGGCTACACCTTC. Protein: CASSQASGVYGYTF.

This clone has only a few counts. The chain is built from TRBV30 and TRBJ1-2, with D maybe TRBD1 (6 bases). Germline lookup yields CDR1 GTSNPN and CDR2 SVGIG (reference sequence). This CDR3 region has 11 residues. Trimming left V 5 bases short and J 8 bases short, with 12 bases between. The CDR3 spells CAWAGAVGYTF. For the CDR3, the DNA is TGTGCCTGGGCAGGGGCGGTGGGCTACACCTTC.

A note on this clone: Germline is not matched at one junction end, which may reflect a read error. The chain combines TRBV6-5 with TRBJ2-1, with TRBD1 matching over 7 bases. CDR3 size: 13 residues. Germline V gives CDR1 MNHEY, CDR2 SVGAGI. The CDR3 sequence is CASTPRLGATGIF. In nucleotides, the CDR3 is TGTGCCAGCACCCCCCGTCTGGGCGCGACAGGGATCTTC.

The chain has TRBV19 and TRBJ1-5; TRBD1 agrees at 7 bases. This CDR3 has 16 amino acids. The V gene end was trimmed by 3 bases and the J gene end by 0 bases; junction bases not matched to a gene: 5. Per germline, CDR1 LNHDA and CDR2 SQIVND (reference sequence). CDR3 DNA sequence: TGTGCCAGTAGTATGGGGGGACAGTATAGCAATCAGCCCCAGCATTTT. Translating it yields CASSMGGQYSNQPQHF.

This clone has a single count. The rearrangement uses TRBV3-1 (or the pseudogene TRBV3-2) and TRBJ1-1, with D possibly TRBD1 on 5 matching bases. CDR1 and CDR2 (germline): LGHDT, YNNKEL (reference sequence). The CDR3 loop spans 13 amino acids. V dropped 5 bases and J dropped 7 bases, with 14 bases sitting between them. The CDR3 sequence is CASSYGLGLEAFF. The CDR3 nucleotides read TGTGCCAGCAGCTACGGGTTGGGACTTGAAGCTTTCTTT.

The V gene is TRBV27, the J gene TRBJ2-1, with unresolved D. Trimming stripped 7 bases from V and 10 bases from J, with 17 bases between. The CDR3 length is 13 residues. CDR1 MNHEY and CDR2 SMNVEV come from the germline V gene (reference sequence). The CDR3, as DNA: TGTGCCAGCAACCCCCCCGGGTCCTGGGAGCAGTTCTTC. Protein product: CASNPPGSWEQFF.

The genes are TRBV3-1 (or the pseudogene TRBV3-2) and TRBJ2-5; a possible D gene is TRBD1 (5 bases). The length of the CDR3 is 14 residues. The V gene lost 1 base and the J gene lost 7 bases, with 13 bases spanning the gap. Germline values: CDR1 LGHDT, CDR2 YNNKEL (reference sequence). The CDR3 region has the DNA TGTGCCAGCAGCCAAGTACAGGATAGTGTGACCCAGTACTTC. Protein sequence: CASSQVQDSVTQYF.

V usage is TRBV7-3 and J usage is TRBJ2-2; no reliable D call. V was clipped by 3 bases and J by 4 bases, with 12 bases between them. Germline V gene sequence: CDR1 SGHTA, CDR2 FQGTGA. The CDR3 totals 15 residues. CDR3 protein: CASSLTPRGTGELFF. CDR3 coding DNA: TGTGCCAGCAGCTTGACACCCCGTGGCACCGGGGAGCTGTTTTTT.

This chain connects TRBV6-6 to TRBJ2-1; unclear D gene. CDR1 is MNHNY and CDR2 is SVGAGI in the germline V gene (reference sequence). The CDR3 totals 15 residues. Trimming left V 6 bases short and J 5 bases short, with 17 bases between. The CDR3 region has the DNA TGTGCCAGCAGGAGTGCTAAAACTAACGACAATGAGCAGTTCTTC. Its protein is CASRSAKTNDNEQFF.

The chain joins TRBV3-1 (or the pseudogene TRBV3-2) to TRBJ2-7; D gene unclear. The germline CDR1 and CDR2 sequences are LGHDT and YNNKEL (reference sequence). CDR3 size: 17 residues. Trimming shortened V by 0 bases and J by 3 bases, and 18 bases separated the two germline ends. CDR3 DNA sequence: TGTGCCAGCAGCCAAGAGAGTGTGGGCGCCTGGTACTACGAGCAGTACTTC. Translated: CASSQESVGAWYYEQYF.

This clone was recorded a few times. The chain is built from TRBV19 and TRBJ1-2; 9 bases align to TRBD1. With 5 bases clipped from V and 6 bases from J, the junction kept 7 bases outside the gene matches. CDR1 and CDR2 (germline): LNHDA, SQIVND (reference sequence). This CDR3 has 14 residues. The CDR3 nucleotides read TGTGCCAGTAGTCGAGGGGACAGGGTGGATGGCTACACCTTC. It encodes CASSRGDRVDGYTF.

Turning to this clone: This sample includes further DNA sequences coding for the same CDR3. The chain recombines TRBV28 with TRBJ1-2; D uncertain. Deletions cut 2 bases from V and 6 bases from J, with 4 bases between. The CDR3 covers 11 residues. The germline gives CDR1 MDHEN, CDR2 SYDVKM. The CDR3 coding sequence is TGTGCCAGCAGTTTACGGGATGGCTACACCTTC. Translation: CASSLRDGYTF.

This chain uses TRBV21-1 with TRBJ2-1; TRBD1, the table's D call, lacks a check against the DNA. TRBV21-1 counts as a pseudogene. The CDR3 covers 16 residues. The CDR3 DNA reads as TGTGCCAGCAGCAAAGGGACAGGGGAGGAACACAATGAGCAGTTCTTC. Amino acid sequence: CASSKGTGEEHNEQFF.

The chain is built from TRBV12-3 or TRBV12-4 and TRBJ2-7; D is undetermined. The CDR3 is 11 amino acids. Trimming pared 3 bases from V and 12 bases from J, leaving 12 bases between. CDR3 DNA: TGTGCCAGCAGTTTGGGCCCCGAAAGGTACTTC. Translated: CASSLGPERYF.

The genes are TRBV30 and TRBJ2-7; 11 nucleotides align to TRBD2. The germline CDR1 and CDR2 sequences are GTSNPN and SVGIG (reference sequence). The CDR3 has 14 residues. Unmatched junction bases numbered 4, after V lost 2 bases and J lost 4 bases. The CDR3 here is CAWSTGLAGYEQYF. The DNA of the CDR3 is TGTGCCTGGAGTACAGGACTAGCGGGTTACGAGCAGTACTTC. Combining the CDR3 with reference TRBV30 and TRBJ2-7 gives the whole variable domain SQTIHQWPATLVQPVGSPLSLECTVEGTSNPNLYWYRQAAGRGLQLLFYSVGIGQISSEVPQNLSASRPQDRQFILSSKKLLLSDSGFYLCAWSTGLAGYEQYFGPGTRLTVT.

The V gene is TRBV13, the J gene TRBJ2-2; TRBD1 aligns across 10 bases. CDR1 and CDR2 (germline): PRHDT, FYEKMQ (reference sequence). The CDR3 consists of 15 residues. The ends lost 6 bases at V and 5 bases at J; junction bases unmatched: 6. CDR3 sequence reads: CASSPDRGGTGELFF. The CDR3 DNA is TGTGCCAGCAGTCCGGACAGGGGGGGGACCGGGGAGCTGTTTTTT.

The chain combines TRBV7-8 with TRBJ2-5, with 10 nucleotides matching TRBD1. CDR1 and CDR2 (germline): SGHVS, FQNEAQ. The V segment lost 1 base and the J segment 5 bases; nucleotides outside the gene matches: 4. This CDR3 has 15 residues. The CDR3 nucleotides are TGTGCCAGCAGCTTAGTGGGACAGGGGAGGGAGACCCAGTACTTC. This encodes CASSLVGQGRETQYF.

This clone was picked up a small number of times. The chain joins TRBV5-4 to TRBJ2-5; 11 bases are a match to TRBD2. This CDR3 region has 17 residues. Trimming cost V 0 bases and J 0 bases; bases outside gene matches: 4. The germline V gene has CDR1 SGHNT and CDR2 YYREEE (reference sequence). CDR3 sequence reads: CASSLGPSGGYQETQYF. The CDR3 DNA sequence: TGTGCCAGCAGCTTGGGACCTAGCGGGGGGTACCAAGAGACCCAGTACTTC. Supplemented by reference TRBV5-4 and TRBJ2-5, the full variable domain reads ETGVTQSPTHLIKTRGQQVTLRCSSQSGHNTVSWYQQALGQGPQFIFQYYREEENGRGNFPPRFSGLQFPNYSSELNVNALELDDSALYLCASSLGPSGGYQETQYFGPGTRLLVL.